The subject of this entry is one T cell receptor beta chain. This clone occurred a few times. Its antigen target is currently unknown. Base qualities are not at hand, and no much larger clone is one base apart. Including cysteine and phenylalanine, the CDR3 has 12 amino acids. Only the CDR3 region is kept as DNA, spanning 36 bases read in frame from base 1. For CDR1 and CDR2, the germline V gene lists SGHTA and FQGNSA. V gives up 5 bases and J gives up 6 bases, and the segment between their germline ends measures 10 bases. The library came from the immunoSEQ multiplex PCR assay. The multiplex PCR relied on a mix of 60 forward primers for TCR Vbeta segments and 13 reverse primers for TCR Jbeta segments. Amplification of the CDR3 region of rearranged TCR beta genes was performed with a multiplex PCR assay on genomic DNA. The amplified TCR beta libraries were sequenced on the Illumina HiSeq System as 87-base-pair reads. Processing in the source paper ran as follows. A later analysis counted some 74 million unique TCR beta chains across the 690 or so repertoires, and roughly 10 million of these chains were shared by at least two donors. Raw reads were error-corrected and collapsed into unique sequences by a nearest-neighbor algorithm in which closely related sequences were merged to remove PCR and sequencing errors. To assign V, D and J gene segments, CDR3 sequences were aligned to IMGT reference sequences. For a sequence to be retained, a match of at least six nucleotides to both a V gene segment and a J gene segment was required. A rearrangement was called productive if the CDR3 had no stop codons and remained in frame with V and J, and every other rearrangement was called non-productive. CDR3 was defined according to IMGT convention as the region running from the second conserved V-encoded cysteine to the conserved J-encoded phenylalanine. The earlier analysis of 550 to 650 of the donors excluded any sequence lacking an unambiguous match to a single V gene segment. In an earlier analysis of approximately 500 of the donors, a V segment was called functional when productive rearrangements were above 56.7%, and segregating when the standard deviation between donors exceeded 5%. A statistical classification framework was built to diagnose cytomegalovirus status from the catalog of TCR beta chain sequences. In a later analysis, TCR nucleotide sequences were compared against IMGT/GENE-DB human TR gene sequences so that V and J genes could be assigned. In a later analysis, CDR3 sequences and most-parsimonious VDJ recombination scenarios were assigned using the TCRdist pipeline. In a later analysis, every TCR beta chain was defined by the combination of its CDR3 amino acid sequence and its V-gene family, and reads without a unique V-gene family were dropped. As a way to deal with suspected cross-contamination and a sequencing artifact, a later analysis dropped 640 or so nucleotide sequences that were highly shared and had low generation probability. For each public chain, a later analysis derived a clonal expansion index from normalized ranks of inferred template counts within each repertoire. In a later analysis, generation probabilities were computed using a VDJ recombination model fitted to out-of-frame rearrangements, and the results were checked against IGoR. In a later analysis, TCR-TCR, TCR-HLA and TCR-CMV co-occurrence was scored with hypergeometric tests, and a repertoire-size bias correction was applied to TCR pairs. A later analysis estimated false discovery rates by permuting HLA or CMV assignments 20 times. In a later analysis, co-occurring TCRs were grouped using DBSCAN, and TCRdist sequence similarity was added for clustering within HLA-allele-positive subsets. Repertoires with fewer than 30,000 or more than 120,000 public chains, plus five repertoires with anomalous nucleotide sharing, were excluded from co-occurrence clustering. TCRdb obtained this table from immuneACCESS and retained in-frame rearrangements with V and J assigned. These tables miss some clones; where compared with another copy, unresolved V genes account for less than half of the shortfall, and the remainder is unexplained. Clone size and V and J calls were adopted from that table, with D and trimming inferred from the DNA. Counted in this sample were about 160,000 clones; roughly 79% of them appeared once. About 12% of the sample comes from the top ten.

The cohort comprised some 730 healthy bone marrow donors. Cohort members were all nominally healthy when sampled, although unrecorded immune exposures were likely present. The donor tested CMV seronegative, placing the donor among the 352 seronegative members of the cohort. Every donor gave a peripheral blood sample, and the peripheral blood mononuclear cells from that sample were used for TCR beta sequencing. Genomic DNA was extracted from the blood cell samples with the Qiagen DNeasy Blood Extraction Kit. The sample is drawn from a study of cytomegalovirus exposure and HLA in healthy donors (dated by TCRdb to the late 2010s). With respect to the entire study: According to an earlier analysis of 587 of the donors, 150 million to 200 million T cells yielded 95 million to 140 million unique TCR beta sequences and 276 Gb of sequence data. Among some 400 genotyped donors of the cohort, an average of approximately 230,000 unique TCR beta nucleotide sequences were sequenced per donor, around 20% of them non-productive. Besides the first cohort of more than 650 subjects, a separate validation cohort made up of 120 different subjects was used. Rather than using new phenotypic data, the later analysis identified candidate immune exposures from TCR beta sequences and from how often those sequences occurred across donors. Of the roughly 410 genotyped donors, 81% were placed in the genetic ancestry cluster associated with self-reported Caucasian donors. Donor age, sex, ethnicity and CMV serostatus were compiled alongside the repertoire data. Typing coverage differed by locus: A, B, C, DRB1 and DQB1 were typed in about 620-630 donors, DQA1 in 522, DPA1 in nearly 610, and DPB1 in 400 to 490. A handful of DR-DQ haplotypes were treated as single units for association and clustering because of strong linkage in the cohort. The aim of the study was to test whether cataloging public T cell receptors could identify signatures of past pathogen exposure. An early release covering about 600 HLA-typed donors comprised about 310 gigabases of sequencing data and roughly 85 million unique TCR sequences. In a later analysis, previously published TCR beta repertoires from some 640 donors were re-analyzed and high-resolution HLA genotyping was added so that TCR occurrence patterns could be studied. HLA typing included class I and class II loci at four-digit resolution. All discovery cohort repertoires had been generated on a single sequencing platform. The study profiled the T cell repertoires of 550 to 700 subjects by immunosequencing and related them to cytomegalovirus serostatus. To predict cytomegalovirus infection status, the study brought together high-throughput TCR immunosequencing, statistical association of individual TCRs with disease status, and machine learning. A later genetic analysis used genome-wide SNP genotypes for about 60% of the 666 donors, treating that subset as a discovery cohort. To decide whether each TCR beta V gene segment behaved as functional or pseudogenic, an earlier analysis of some 570 of the donors relied on high-throughput TCR beta sequencing. Study-wide conclusions, independent of this receptor: In a later analysis, most CMV-associated TCR beta chains were found to appear HLA-restricted, with HLA associations seemingly driven largely by CMV exposure. A later analysis reported that several top co-occurrence clusters appeared linked to parvovirus B19, influenza, CMV and Epstein-Barr virus. A further reported finding was that TCR beta sequences accurately predicted the HLA-A and HLA-B alleles for most subjects in the first cohort. Compared with equally common non-associated chains, HLA-associated TCR beta chains in a later analysis were more clonally expanded and had lower generation probabilities. In vitro tests confirmed that a few of the cytomegalovirus-associated TCR beta chains recognize cytomegalovirus antigens. The presence/absence analyses assumed that sequencing depth was roughly uniform across donors, and that assumption may not be true. Some IMGT-functional V segments, including TRBV6-2 and TRBV6-3, could not be distinguished by the 87-base-pair reads and were therefore excluded. Assigning TCR associations to individual alleles was difficult when HLA alleles, especially DR and DQ, strongly co-occurred. HLA typing was unavailable for some donors at each locus, so association tests used only the typed subset. In the study, 164 TCR beta chains were listed as associated with cytomegalovirus. The sequencing pipeline was judged likely to have produced a cluster of highly shared sequence variants as a technical artifact. In a later analysis, the rate of TCR association differed among HLA loci, with DRB1 alleles having the most associated TCRs and HLA-C alleles having the fewest. The cohort was sequenced for TCR beta chains only, and without alpha or paired-chain data the features that could be detected were limited. Because counts were too low, roughly 16 rarely observed V segments, including chromosome 9 orphons, were left out of the earlier analysis of 587 of the donors. The classifier was reported to diagnose cytomegalovirus status with high specificity and sensitivity in both the original and validation cohorts. Correlated functional status among segregating V segments might be attributable to linkage disequilibrium, but an unknown experimental factor could not be ruled out. According to a later genetic analysis, donors in an Asian-associated ancestry cluster had fewer N-insertions in productive TCRs than the approximately 610-donor mean. A later genetic analysis associated a missense DCLRE1C variant with V-gene and J-gene trimming of TCR beta chains, and an independent cohort replicated the association. In a later analysis, around 17,000 TCR beta sequences were associated with specific HLA alleles at a false discovery rate of 0.05. An earlier analysis of several hundred of the donors showed that most TCR beta V segments appeared in productive rearrangements either about 87% or about 30% of the time, which broadly matched IMGT annotations. CMV serostatus was the only immune exposure information available for the cohort. According to the authors, the approach could potentially be generalized to other disease states and immunological phenotypes. Most TCR sequences were observed very rarely across donors, whereas some public TCRs were present in many individuals.

Recombination connected TRBV7-2 to TRBJ1-1; the D gene assignment is ambiguous. Sequencing was performed on PBMCs. This TCR derives from a woman in her forties or fifties in good health and CMV-seronegative. The CDR3 protein sequence reads: CASSRDSPEAFF. In nucleotides, the sequence is TGTGCCAGCAGCCGAGATAGCCCTGAAGCTTTCTTT.